The sequence of this TCR beta chain was determined in a study of T cell responses to AZD1222 COVID-19 vaccine. In the study overall: Pooling was applied to second doses at about 4 or about 12 weeks. General study points: Females outnumbered males among donors, who were mostly white British; clonal diversity was possibly underestimated. Spike was spanned by vaccine-associated CD4 TCRs, with dominance at 160-218 and 743-854. Nearly half of the spike-specific TCRs reportedly recognize variant regions that carry no mutations.

This table comes from immunoSEQ multiplex PCR, and its TCRdb copy is limited to in-frame clones, with some not included. The table includes roughly 100,000 clones, more than 75% detected once. As for this clone: Its antigen is as yet unknown.

The CDR3 contains 15 residues. Germline CDR1 SGHAT, CDR2 FQNNGV. The ends lost 7 bases at V and 8 bases at J; junction bases unmatched: 8. The sequenced sample was peripheral blood, obtained on day 0 of AZD1222 vaccination. The receptor was derived from an adult in good health. The chain is built from TRBV11-2 and TRBJ2-2, with TRBD2 matching 12 bases. CDR3 loop: CASKRLAGVRGELFF. The CDR3 DNA reads TGTGCCAGCAAGAGACTAGCGGGAGTACGTGGGGAGCTGTTTTTT.